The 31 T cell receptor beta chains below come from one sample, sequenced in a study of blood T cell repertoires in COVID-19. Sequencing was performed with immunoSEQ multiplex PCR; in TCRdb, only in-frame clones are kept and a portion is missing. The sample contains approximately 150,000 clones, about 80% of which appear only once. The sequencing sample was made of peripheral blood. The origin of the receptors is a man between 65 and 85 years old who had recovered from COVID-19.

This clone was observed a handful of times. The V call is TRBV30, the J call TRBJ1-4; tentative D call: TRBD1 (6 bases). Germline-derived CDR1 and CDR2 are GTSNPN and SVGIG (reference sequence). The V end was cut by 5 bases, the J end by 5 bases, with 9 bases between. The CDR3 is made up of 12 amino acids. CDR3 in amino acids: CAWGQGNEKLFF. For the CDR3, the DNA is TGTGCCTGGGGCCAGGGGAATGAAAAACTGTTTTTT. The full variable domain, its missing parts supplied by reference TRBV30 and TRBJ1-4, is SQTIHQWPATLVQPVGSPLSLECTVEGTSNPNLYWYRQAAGRGLQLLFYSVGIGQISSEVPQNLSASRPQDRQFILSSKKLLLSDSGFYLCAWGQGNEKLFFGSGTQLSVL.

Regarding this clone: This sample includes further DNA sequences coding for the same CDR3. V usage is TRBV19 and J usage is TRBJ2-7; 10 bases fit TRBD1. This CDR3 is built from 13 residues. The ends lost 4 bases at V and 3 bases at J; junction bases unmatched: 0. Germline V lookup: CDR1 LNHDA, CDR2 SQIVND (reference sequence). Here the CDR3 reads CASSRDRGYEQYF. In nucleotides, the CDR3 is TGTGCCAGTAGTAGGGACAGGGGCTACGAGCAGTACTTC.

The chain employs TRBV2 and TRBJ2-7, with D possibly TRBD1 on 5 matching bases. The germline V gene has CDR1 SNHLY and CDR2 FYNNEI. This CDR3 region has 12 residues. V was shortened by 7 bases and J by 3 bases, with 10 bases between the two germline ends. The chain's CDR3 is CASMGQGYEQYF. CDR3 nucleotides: TGTGCCAGCATGGGGCAGGGCTACGAGCAGTACTTC. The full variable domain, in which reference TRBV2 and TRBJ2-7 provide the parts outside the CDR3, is EPEVTQTPSHQVTQMGQEVILRCVPISNHLYFYWYRQILGQKVEFLVSFYNNEISEKSEIFDDQFSVERPDGSNFTLKIRSTKLEDSAMYFCASMGQGYEQYFGPGTRLTVT.

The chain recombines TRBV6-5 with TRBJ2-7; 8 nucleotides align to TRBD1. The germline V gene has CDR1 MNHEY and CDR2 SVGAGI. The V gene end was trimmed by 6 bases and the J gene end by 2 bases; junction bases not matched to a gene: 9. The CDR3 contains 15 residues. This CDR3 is CASSQDRDGTYEQYF. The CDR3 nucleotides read TGTGCCAGCAGCCAGGACAGGGACGGCACCTACGAGCAGTACTTC.

The CDR3 here is CASRLSDEQFF. The CDR3 DNA is TGTGCCAGCCGACTGTCTGATGAGCAGTTCTTC. The V and J genes are TRBV6-5 and TRBJ2-1; D is ambiguous. CDR1 MNHEY and CDR2 SVGAGI come from the germline V gene. Trimming cost V 8 bases and J 8 bases, with 10 bases left between them. This CDR3 spans 11 amino acids.

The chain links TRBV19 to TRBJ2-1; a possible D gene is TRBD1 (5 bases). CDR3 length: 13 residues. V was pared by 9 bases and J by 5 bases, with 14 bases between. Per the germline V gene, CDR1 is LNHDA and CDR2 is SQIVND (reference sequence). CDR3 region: CASRPARDNEQFF. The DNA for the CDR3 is TGTGCCAGCAGACCGGCCAGGGACAATGAGCAGTTCTTC.

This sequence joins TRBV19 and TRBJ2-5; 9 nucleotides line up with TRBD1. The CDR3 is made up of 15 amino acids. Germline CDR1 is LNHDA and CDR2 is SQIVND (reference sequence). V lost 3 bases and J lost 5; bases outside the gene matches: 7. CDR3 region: CASSMWTGDGETQYF. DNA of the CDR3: TGTGCCAGTAGTATGTGGACAGGGGACGGGGAGACCCAGTACTTC.

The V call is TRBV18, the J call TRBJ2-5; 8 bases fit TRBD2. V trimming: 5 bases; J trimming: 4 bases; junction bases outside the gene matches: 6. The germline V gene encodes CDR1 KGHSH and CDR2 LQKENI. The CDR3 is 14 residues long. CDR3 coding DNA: TGTGCCAGCTCAACGAGCGGGAGATCAGAGACCCAGTACTTC. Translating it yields CASSTSGRSETQYF.

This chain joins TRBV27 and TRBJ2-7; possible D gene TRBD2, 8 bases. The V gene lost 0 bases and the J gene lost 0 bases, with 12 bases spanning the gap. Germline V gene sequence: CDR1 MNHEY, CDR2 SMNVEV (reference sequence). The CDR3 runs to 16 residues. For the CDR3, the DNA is TGTGCCAGCAGTTTATCTAGCGGGGACAGCTCCTACGAGCAGTACTTC. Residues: CASSLSSGDSSYEQYF.

The CDR3 sequence: CASSLWSEGMNTEAFF. Written as DNA, the CDR3 is TGTGCCAGCAGCTTATGGTCGGAGGGGATGAACACTGAAGCTTTCTTT. The V gene is TRBV11-2, the J gene TRBJ1-1; a weak D match, TRBD1 (5 bases). The germline CDR1 and CDR2 sequences are SGHAT and FQNNGV. This CDR3 is built from 16 residues. Deletions cut 2 bases from V and 0 bases from J, with 13 bases between.

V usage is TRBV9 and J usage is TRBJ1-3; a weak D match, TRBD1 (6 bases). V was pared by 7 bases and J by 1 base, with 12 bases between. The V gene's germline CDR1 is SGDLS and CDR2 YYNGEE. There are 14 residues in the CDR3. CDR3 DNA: TGTGCCAGCGGGAAGACAGGATCTGGAAACACCATATATTTT. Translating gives CASGKTGSGNTIYF. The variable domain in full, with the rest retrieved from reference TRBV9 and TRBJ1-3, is DSGVTQTPKHLITATGQRVTLRCSPRSGDLSVYWYQQSLDQGLQFLIQYYNGEERAKGNILERFSAQQFPDLHSELNLSSLELGDSALYFCASGKTGSGNTIYFGEGSWLTVV.

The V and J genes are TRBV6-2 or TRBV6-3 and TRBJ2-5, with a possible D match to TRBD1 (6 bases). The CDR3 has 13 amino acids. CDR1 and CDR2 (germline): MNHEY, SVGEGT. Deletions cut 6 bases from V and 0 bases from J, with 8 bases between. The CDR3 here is CASSWDNQETQYF. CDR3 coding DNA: TGTGCCAGCAGCTGGGACAACCAAGAGACCCAGTACTTC.

The CDR3 DNA sequence: TGTGCCAGCAGCCCGGGACTCCTATACAATGAGCAGTTCTTC. It specifies CASSPGLLYNEQFF. The chain uses TRBV7-9 and TRBJ2-1, with D perhaps TRBD2 (6 bases). The CDR3 runs 14 residues. Germline-derived CDR1 and CDR2 are SEHNR and FQNEAQ (reference sequence). V was clipped by 5 bases and J by 4 bases, with 12 bases between them.

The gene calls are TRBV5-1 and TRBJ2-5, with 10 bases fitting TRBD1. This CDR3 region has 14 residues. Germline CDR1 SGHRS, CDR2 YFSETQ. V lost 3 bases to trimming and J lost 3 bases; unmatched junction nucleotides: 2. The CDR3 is CASSWTGGEETQYF. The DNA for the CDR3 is TGCGCCAGCAGCTGGACAGGGGGTGAAGAGACCCAGTACTTC.

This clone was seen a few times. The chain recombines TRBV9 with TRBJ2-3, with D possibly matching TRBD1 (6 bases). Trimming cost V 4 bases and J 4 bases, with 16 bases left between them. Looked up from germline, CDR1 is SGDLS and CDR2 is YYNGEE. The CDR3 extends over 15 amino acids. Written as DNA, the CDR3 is TGTGCCAGCAGCTCCCCACAGGGAAGGTCAGATACGCAGTATTTT. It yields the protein CASSSPQGRSDTQYF.

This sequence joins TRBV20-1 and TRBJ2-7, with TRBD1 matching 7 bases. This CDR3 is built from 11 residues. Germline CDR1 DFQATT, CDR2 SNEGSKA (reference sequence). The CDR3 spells CKAGGSYEQYF. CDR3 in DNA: TGCAAAGCAGGGGGCTCCTACGAGCAGTACTTC.

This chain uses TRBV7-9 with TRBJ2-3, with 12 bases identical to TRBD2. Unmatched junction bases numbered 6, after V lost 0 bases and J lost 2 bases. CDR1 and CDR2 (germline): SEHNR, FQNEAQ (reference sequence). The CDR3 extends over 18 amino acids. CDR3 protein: CASSLARLAGVVTDTQYF. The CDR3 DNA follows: TGTGCCAGCAGCTTAGCCAGACTAGCGGGAGTGGTCACAGATACGCAGTATTTT.

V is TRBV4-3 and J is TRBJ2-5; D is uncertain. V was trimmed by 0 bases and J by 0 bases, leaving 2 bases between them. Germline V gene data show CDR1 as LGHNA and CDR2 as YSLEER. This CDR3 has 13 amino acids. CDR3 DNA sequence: TGCGCCAGCAGCCAAGACTACCAAGAGACCCAGTACTTC. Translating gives CASSQDYQETQYF.

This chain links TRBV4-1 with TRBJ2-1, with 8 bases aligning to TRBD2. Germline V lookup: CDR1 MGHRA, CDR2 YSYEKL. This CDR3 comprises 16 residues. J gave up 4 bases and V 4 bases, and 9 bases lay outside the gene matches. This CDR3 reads CASSRPGTSVYNEQFF. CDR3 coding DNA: TGCGCCAGCAGCCGACCCGGGACTAGTGTTTACAATGAGCAGTTCTTC.

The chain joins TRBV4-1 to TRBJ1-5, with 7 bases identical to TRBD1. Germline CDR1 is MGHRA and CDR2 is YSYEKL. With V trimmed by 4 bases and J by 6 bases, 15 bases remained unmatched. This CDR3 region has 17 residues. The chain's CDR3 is CASSPYVGGAEGQPQHF. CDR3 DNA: TGCGCCAGCAGCCCCTACGTAGGGGGCGCCGAGGGTCAGCCCCAGCATTTT.

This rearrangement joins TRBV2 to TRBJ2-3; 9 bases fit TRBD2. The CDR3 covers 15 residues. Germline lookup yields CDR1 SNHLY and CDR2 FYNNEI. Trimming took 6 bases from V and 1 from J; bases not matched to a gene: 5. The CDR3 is CASRGTSSRTDTQYF. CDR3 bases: TGTGCCAGCAGAGGGACTAGCAGCCGCACAGATACGCAGTATTTT.

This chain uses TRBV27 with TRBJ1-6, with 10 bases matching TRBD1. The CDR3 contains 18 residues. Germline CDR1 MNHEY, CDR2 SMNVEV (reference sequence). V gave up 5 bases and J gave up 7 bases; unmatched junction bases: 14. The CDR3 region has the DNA TGTGCCAGCAGTCACAAGCCGCCGGGACAGGGGTGGAATTCACCCCTCCACTTT. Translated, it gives CASSHKPPGQGWNSPLHF.

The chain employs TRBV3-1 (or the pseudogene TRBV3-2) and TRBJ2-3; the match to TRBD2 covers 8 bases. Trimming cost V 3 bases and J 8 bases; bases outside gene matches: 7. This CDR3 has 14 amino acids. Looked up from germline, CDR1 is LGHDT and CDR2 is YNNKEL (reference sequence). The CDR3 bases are TGTGCCAGCAGCCAGAGGGCCCGGGGGGGTACGCAGTATTTT. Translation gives CASSQRARGGTQYF.

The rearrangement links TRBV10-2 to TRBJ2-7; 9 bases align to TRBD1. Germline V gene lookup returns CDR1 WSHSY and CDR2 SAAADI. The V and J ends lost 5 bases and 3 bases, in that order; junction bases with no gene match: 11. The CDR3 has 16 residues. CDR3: CASSQRTGTGSYEQYF. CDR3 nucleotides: TGCGCCAGCAGTCAACGAACAGGGACAGGGAGCTACGAGCAGTACTTC.

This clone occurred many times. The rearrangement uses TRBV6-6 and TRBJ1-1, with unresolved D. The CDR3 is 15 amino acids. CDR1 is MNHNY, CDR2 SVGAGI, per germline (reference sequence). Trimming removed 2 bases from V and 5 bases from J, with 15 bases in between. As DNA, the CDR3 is TGTGCCAGCAGTTACCTCTCTTTGCGTAGTACTGAAGCTTTCTTT. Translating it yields CASSYLSLRSTEAFF.

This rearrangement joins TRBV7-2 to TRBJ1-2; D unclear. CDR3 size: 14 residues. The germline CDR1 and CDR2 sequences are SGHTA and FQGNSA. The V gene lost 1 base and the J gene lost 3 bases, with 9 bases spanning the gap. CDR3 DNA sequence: TGTGCCAGCAGCTTAGGAGACATCTACTATGGCTACACCTTC. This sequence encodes CASSLGDIYYGYTF.

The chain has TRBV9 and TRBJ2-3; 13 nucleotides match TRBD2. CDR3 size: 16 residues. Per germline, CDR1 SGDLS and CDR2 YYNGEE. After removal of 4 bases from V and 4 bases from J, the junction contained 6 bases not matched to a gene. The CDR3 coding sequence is TGTGCCAGCAGCCCACAGACTAGCGGGAGGTCAGATACGCAGTATTTT. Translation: CASSPQTSGRSDTQYF.

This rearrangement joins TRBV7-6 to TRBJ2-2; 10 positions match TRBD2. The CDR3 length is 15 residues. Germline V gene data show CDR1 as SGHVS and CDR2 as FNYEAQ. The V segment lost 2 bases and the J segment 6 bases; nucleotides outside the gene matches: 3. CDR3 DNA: TGTGCCAGCAGCTTACTAGCGGGAGCCCCCGGGGAGCTGTTTTTT. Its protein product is CASSLLAGAPGELFF.

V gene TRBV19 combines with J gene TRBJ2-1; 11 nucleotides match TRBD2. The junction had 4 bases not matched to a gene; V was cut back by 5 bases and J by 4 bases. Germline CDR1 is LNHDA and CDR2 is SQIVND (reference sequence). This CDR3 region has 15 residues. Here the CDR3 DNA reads TGTGCCAGTAGTCCAAGACTAGCGGGGTACAATGAGCAGTTCTTC. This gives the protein CASSPRLAGYNEQFF.

The CDR3 is CASSLGQFMNTEAFF. The CDR3, as DNA: TGTGCCAGCAGCTTGGGACAGTTTATGAACACTGAAGCTTTCTTT. The V call is TRBV5-6, the J call TRBJ1-1; D is perhaps TRBD1 (5 bases). V lost 0 bases to trimming and J lost 0 bases, with 9 bases between them. The germline V gene has CDR1 SGHDT and CDR2 YYEEEE. The CDR3 is 15 residues long.

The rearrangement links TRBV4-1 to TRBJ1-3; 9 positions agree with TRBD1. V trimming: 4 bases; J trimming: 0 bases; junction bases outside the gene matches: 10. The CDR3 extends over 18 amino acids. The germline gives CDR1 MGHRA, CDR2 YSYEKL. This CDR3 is CASSLGRTGVFSGNTIYF. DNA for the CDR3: TGCGCCAGCAGCCTAGGAAGGACAGGGGTATTCTCTGGAAACACCATATATTTT.